These T cell receptor beta chains were read from a single sample in a study of blood T cells in healthy people across ages. TCRdb reprocessed the 5' RACE reads via MiXCR and lists one record per CDR3 protein. This table holds around 1.1 million distinct CDR3 sequences, about two fifths found once. What was sequenced was blood. These receptors were collected from a man younger than 35 in good health. The CDR3 runs from the conserved cysteine through the conserved F or W. D genes are given only for firm matches. Size is stated for part of the rows, as once, few or many counts, or as a class when the clone is expanded.

j_call clone_size v_call d_call cdr3_nt cdr3_aa
TRBJ2-7 NA TRBV21-1 NA TGTGCCAGCAGCAAAGGGGACAGAAACCTCCCTGGCGAGCAGTACTTC CASSKGDRNLPGEQYF
TRBJ1-6 few TRBV12-3/TRBV12-4 TRBD1 TGTGCCAGCAGTTTAGGACGGACAGGGGCCACAAATTCACCCCTCCACTTT CASSLGRTGATNSPLHF
TRBJ1-6 NA TRBV30 NA TGTGCCTGGAGCTCAAGGAATTCACCCCTCCACTTT CAWSSRNSPLHF
TRBJ1-5 NA TRBV29-1 NA TGCAGCGTTGTGGCCGGGGTGGGACAGCCCCAGCATTTT CSVVAGVGQPQHF
TRBJ2-1 few TRBV12-3/TRBV12-4 NA TGTGCCAGCAGTGGGGATTCGAACAATGAGCAGTTCTTC CASSGDSNNEQFF
TRBJ2-1 NA TRBV29-1 NA TGCAGCGTTGAAGATCGTAGGACCGCTTACAATGAGCAGTTCTTC CSVEDRRTAYNEQFF
TRBJ2-1 many TRBV9 NA TGTGCCAGCTCGCCGACGAGCGGTAATGAGCAGTTCTTC CASSPTSGNEQFF
TRBJ2-1 few TRBV4-3 NA TGCGCCAGCAGCCAAGATCAGGGTCTCAATGAGCAGTTCTTC CASSQDQGLNEQFF
TRBJ2-5 NA TRBV6-6 TRBD2 TGTGCCAGCAGTTACCCCGGACTAGGAGGAGAGACCCAGTACTTC CASSYPGLGGETQYF
TRBJ2-3 NA TRBV6-1 TRBD2 TGTGCCAGCAGTGAATCTAGCGGGGAGACAGATACGCAGTATTTT CASSESSGETDTQYF
TRBJ2-1 NA TRBV12-3/TRBV12-4 TRBD2 TGTGCCAGCAGGCCTAAGCGGGGGGGTCTCTACAATGAGCAGTTCTTC CASRPKRGGLYNEQFF
TRBJ2-5 once TRBV20-1 TRBD1 TGCAGTGCTAGCGGACAGGGCGAAGCAAAAGAGACCCAGTACTTC CSASGQGEAKETQYF
TRBJ2-5 few TRBV9 TRBD2 TGTGCCAGCAGTCCACAAGGGACTAGATCCACAGTCGGGGAGACCCAGTACTTC CASSPQGTRSTVGETQYF
TRBJ2-1 NA TRBV6-5 TRBD1 TGTGCTAGCAGGGACAGGGCCCACAATGAGCAGTTCTTC CASRDRAHNEQFF
TRBJ1-1 few TRBV12-3/TRBV12-4 NA TGTGCCAGCAGCTTTAGGGGGGACGGGACTGAAGCTTTCTTT CASSFRGDGTEAFF
TRBJ2-4 NA TRBV6-2/TRBV6-3 NA TGTGCCAGCAGTTACGTGGACAGAGAAAACATTCAGTACTTC CASSYVDRENIQYF
TRBJ2-3 many TRBV4-3 NA TGCGCCAGCAGCCAGGGACCCAGCACAGATACGCAGTATTTT CASSQGPSTDTQYF
TRBJ2-3 NA TRBV7-8 NA TGTGCCAGCAGCTTAGATGGGAGATGCACAGATACGCAGTATTTT CASSLDGRCTDTQYF
TRBJ2-1 few TRBV7-2 NA TGTGCCAGCAGCTTACAGGGATCTCCCTACAATGAGCAGTTCTTC CASSLQGSPYNEQFF
TRBJ2-1 few TRBV10-3 NA TGTGCCATCAACACCCAGAGGACGGCCTCCTACAATGAGCAGTTCTTC CAINTQRTASYNEQFF
TRBJ2-3 NA TRBV24-1 TRBD2 TGTGCCACCAGTGACCGAAGACTAGCGGGGGGGTACGCAGATACGCAGTATTTT CATSDRRLAGGYADTQYF
TRBJ2-7 NA TRBV4-1 NA TGCGCCAGCAGCCTCGGCCTGGGGGCCAATGAGCAGTACTTC CASSLGLGANEQYF
TRBJ1-2 many TRBV28 NA TGTGCCAGCACCCTTGGAGGGTATGGCTACACCTTC CASTLGGYGYTF
TRBJ2-3 few TRBV7-3 TRBD2 TGTGCCAGCAGCACCGACCCCGGACTAGCGGGGCAGTATTTT CASSTDPGLAGQYF
TRBJ2-3 few TRBV18 NA TGTGCCAGCTCACCCGTCGTCTCAGATACGCAGTATTTT CASSPVVSDTQYF
TRBJ1-2 few TRBV27 TRBD1 TGTGCCAGCAGCGTAGCCGGGACAGGGGACTATGGCTACACCTTC CASSVAGTGDYGYTF
TRBJ2-4 few TRBV7-2 NA TGTGCCAGCAGCCCGGGGCGGCTCAAGAGGAACATTCAGTACTTC CASSPGRLKRNIQYF
TRBJ1-1 NA TRBV7-2 NA TGTGCCAGCAGCTTAGGGGGCGGGCGGAGCACTGAAGCTTTCTTT CASSLGGGRSTEAFF
TRBJ1-1 NA TRBV6-2/TRBV6-3 NA TGTGCCAGCAGTTACTTCAGGACTATGAACACTGAAGCTTTCTTT CASSYFRTMNTEAFF
TRBJ1-4 NA TRBV27 NA TGTGCCAGCAGGAGAGGGGAGGCAACTAATGAAAAACTGTTTTTT CASRRGEATNEKLFF
TRBJ1-2 NA TRBV9 NA TGTGCCAGCAGCACTACCCCGGACAGTCTGTATGGCTACACCTTC CASSTTPDSLYGYTF
TRBJ1-2 few TRBV29-1 NA TGCAGCGTTAAGGGGACGTACTATGGCTACACCTTC CSVKGTYYGYTF
TRBJ2-7 NA TRBV5-6 TRBD1 TGTGCCAGCAGCATCCGGGACAGGGGTGCCTACGAGCAGTACTTC CASSIRDRGAYEQYF
TRBJ2-7 many TRBV29-1 NA TGCAGCGTTGAAGGAGGTAGGCAGGGAGGAGAGTACTTC CSVEGGRQGGEYF
TRBJ2-1 NA TRBV2 TRBD1 TGTGCCAGCAGGCCGGGACAGGGAGGTGTGGTCTCCTACAATGAGCAGTTCTTC CASRPGQGGVVSYNEQFF
TRBJ2-3 NA TRBV25-1 TRBD2 TGTGCCAGCAACGTAGCGGGGGGGGCAGATACGCAGTATTTT CASNVAGGADTQYF
TRBJ1-4 NA TRBV10-3 TRBD1 TGTGCCACTCGGCCCGGGACAGGGGGCGATGAAAAACTGTTTTTT CATRPGTGGDEKLFF
TRBJ2-3 few TRBV12-3/TRBV12-4 NA TGTGCCAGCAGTTTGGGACTCCCGGGAGATACGCAGTATTTT CASSLGLPGDTQYF
TRBJ1-2 few TRBV9 NA TGTGCCAGCAGCGTATTTGGGACCCGGACGGCCGCCTATGGCTACACCTTC CASSVFGTRTAAYGYTF
TRBJ2-4 NA TRBV2 TRBD2 TGTGCCAGCAGGCGATCTAGCGGGGGGACCTACAATGAGCAGTACTTC CASRRSSGGTYNEQYF
TRBJ1-5 NA TRBV6-5 TRBD1 TGTGCCAGCAGTCGCGCAGGGGGCGCTTATCAGCCCCAGCATTTT CASSRAGGAYQPQHF
TRBJ2-1 NA TRBV28 TRBD2 TGTGCCAGCAGTTTATCCTATCTAGCGGGACCCTACAATGAGCAGTTCTTC CASSLSYLAGPYNEQFF
TRBJ2-3 NA TRBV12-3/TRBV12-4 NA TGTGCCAGCGCAGCGTCTAGAGCAGATGCGCAGTATTTT CASAASRADAQYF
TRBJ2-3 few TRBV20-1 NA TGCAGTGCTCGTCGGAGGGCCATAGATACGCAGTATTTT CSARRRAIDTQYF
TRBJ1-2 few TRBV4-3 TRBD1 TGCGCCAGCAGCCACACAGGGGTTGGCTACACCTTC CASSHTGVGYTF